This T cell receptor beta chain appears in the sequencing data of a study of control samples from healthy donors and cancer patients. The CDR3 has 14 residues. The germline V and J ends were trimmed by 2 bases and 0 bases, with 7 bases remaining between them. The V gene's germline CDR1 is SEHNR and CDR2 FQNEAQ (reference sequence). The method was immunoSEQ multiplex PCR; TCRdb's version includes in-frame clones alone and lacks a portion of them. The data hold about 120,000 clones, with around 89% observed a single time. This chain links TRBV7-9 with TRBJ1-1; D not resolved. The sample comprised blood. The receptor was derived from a man in his forties in good health. The DNA for the CDR3 is TGTGCCAGCAGCTTATTAGGCCTGAACACTGAAGCTTTCTTT. It specifies CASSLLGLNTEAFF.